The rows below give T cell receptor beta chains drawn from one sample of a study of T cells in Graves' hyperthyroidism and ophthalmopathy. TCRdb itself ran the multiplex PCR reads through MiXCR, one entry per CDR3 protein. The repertoire consists of 550,000 to 700,000 distinct CDR3 sequences, with around 45% occurring once and the leading ten covering roughly 20%. Specimen: peripheral blood or thyroid tissue (not recorded which). Receptors were obtained from an adult woman with Graves' disease, either hyperthyroidism or ophthalmopathy (not recorded which). CDR3s include the opening cysteine and the closing phenylalanine or tryptophan. A D gene is named only where the DNA matches it firmly. Clone size is stated in some rows and not others, as once, few, many or a class when expanded.

>many|TRBJ2-7|-|TRBV10-1
TGCGCCAGCAGTGAAAGCCACATACAAATCTCCTACGAGCAGTACTTC
CASSESHIQISYEQYF
>-|TRBJ1-1|TRBD1|TRBV10-3
TGTGCCATCAGTGAGGAGGGGGCGGAGAACACTGAAGCTTTCTTT
CAISEEGAENTEAFF
>-|TRBJ1-1|TRBD1|TRBV5-1
TGCGCCAGCAGCATTGACAGGGGTGCTTTCTTT
CASSIDRGAFF
>many|TRBJ1-6|-|TRBV29-1
TGCAGCGTTTCGGTTGAGACCCTCCACTTT
CSVSVETLHF
>many|TRBJ2-7|-|TRBV6-5
TGTGCCAGCAGTTACTACATCCACGAGCAGTACTTC
CASSYYIHEQYF
>-|TRBJ1-6|TRBD1|TRBV10-3
TGTGCCACTGAGGGTGGACAGGGTAGTTCACCCCTCCACTTT
CATEGGQGSSPLHF
>-|TRBJ1-3|TRBD1|TRBV7-2
TGTGCCAGCAGCCTGCGACAGGGTCCTATGTATTTT
CASSLRQGPMYF
>-|TRBJ2-2|-|TRBV5-1
TGCGCCAGCAGACCCGCGGGCACCGGGGAGCTGTTTTTT
CASRPAGTGELFF
>-|TRBJ2-7|-|TRBV29-1
TGCAGCGTTGGTATAGCGGTAACCTACGAGCAGTACTTC
CSVGIAVTYEQYF
>once|TRBJ1-5|-|TRBV5-1
TGCGCCAGCAGCTTCGGGAAGGGCCAGCCCCAGCATTTT
CASSFGKGQPQHF
>-|TRBJ2-5|TRBD2|TRBV15
TGTGCCACCAGCAGGGCGGGAGGCGAGACCCAGTACTTC
CATSRAGGETQYF
>-|TRBJ2-5|TRBD2|TRBV24-1
TGTGCCACCAGTGCAGGGACTAGCGGGGGGCACTTCCTCGGGACCCAGTACTTC
CATSAGTSGGHFLGTQYF
>-|TRBJ1-4|TRBD1|TRBV2
TGTGCCAGCAGCTTAGCGGCTAATAGGGACAGGGAAAAACTGTTTTTT
CASSLAANRDREKLFF
>many|TRBJ1-1|TRBD1|TRBV7-2
TGTGCCAGCAGCTTGAGACAGGGGGGTGAAGCTTTCTTT
CASSLRQGGEAFF
>once|TRBJ1-6|-|TRBV7-2
TGTGCCACCCGAGGAGTACCTAATTCACCCCTCCACTTT
CATRGVPNSPLHF
>once|TRBJ1-5|TRBD1|TRBV10-3
TGTGCCATCAGTGCCGGGGTCGAGGCAGGGGGTCAGCCCCAGCATTTT
CAISAGVEAGGQPQHF
>many|TRBJ2-7|TRBD2|TRBV12-3/TRBV12-4
TGTGCCAGCAGTCCCCTAGCGGGAGTCCGCCCCTACGAGCAGTACTTC
CASSPLAGVRPYEQYF
>few|TRBJ1-4|-|TRBV28
TGTGCCAGCAGCGTACCCACGGCGGCTTATGAAAAACTGTTTTTT
CASSVPTAAYEKLFF
>-|TRBJ1-1|-|TRBV25-1
TGTGCCAGCGGAGGGTTAACTGAAACTTTCTTT
CASGGLTETFF
>many|TRBJ2-7|TRBD2|TRBV20-1
TGCAGTGCGACCAAGGGGACTAGCGGGAAAGTCGAGCAGTACTTC
CSATKGTSGKVEQYF
>-|TRBJ2-3|TRBD1|TRBV15
TGTGCCACCAGCACGGGACAGGGAGTAGATACGCAGTATTTT
CATSTGQGVDTQYF
>many|TRBJ1-2|TRBD1|TRBV24-1
TGTGCCACCAGTGATTCGCACTTGGTCGGGACAGGTGGCTACACCTTC
CATSDSHLVGTGGYTF
>-|TRBJ2-7|-|TRBV4-3
TGCGCCAGCAGCCTAATGACAGGTGTGGGCTACGAGCAGTACTTC
CASSLMTGVGYEQYF
>-|TRBJ2-2|TRBD1|TRBV10-3
TGTGCCATCAGGGGACAGACGAACACCGGGGAGCTGTTTTTT
CAIRGQTNTGELFF
>many|TRBJ2-7|TRBD2|TRBV24-1
TGTGCCACCAGTGGATCCGGGGGGAGGCGCGAGCAGTACTTC
CATSGSGGRREQYF
>-|TRBJ2-5|-|TRBV5-1
TGCGCCAGCAGGCCCGACCACAGGGACCAAGAGACCCAGTACTTC
CASRPDHRDQETQYF
>-|TRBJ2-5|TRBD2|TRBV20-1
TGCAGTCCTAGCGGGGATGAGACCCAGTACTTC
CSPSGDETQYF
>-|TRBJ2-1|-|TRBV5-1
TGCGCCAGCAGCCTCGATCCGGGACAGTTCTTC
CASSLDPGQFF
>few|TRBJ1-4|-|TRBV3-1
TGTGCCAGCAGCCCGGGGAGGGGGTATGAAAAACTGTTTTTT
CASSPGRGYEKLFF
>-|TRBJ2-7|TRBD2|TRBV5-1
TGCGCCAGCAGCACCGGAGGGACTAGCGGGATTGGCAGTGAGGAGCAGTACTTC
CASSTGGTSGIGSEEQYF
>few|TRBJ2-3|TRBD1|TRBV5-1
TGCGCCAGCAGCTTGGCCGACAGGGGGGATACGCAGTATTTT
CASSLADRGDTQYF
>-|TRBJ2-7|-|TRBV11-2
TGTGCCAGCAGCTCTGAGAGTGCCTCCTACGAGCAGTACTTC
CASSSESASYEQYF
>-|TRBJ1-2|-|TRBV10-3
TGTGCCATCAGTGAGGAGGGGGTTCTCTATGGCTACACCTTC
CAISEEGVLYGYTF
>many|TRBJ1-3|-|TRBV12-3/TRBV12-4
TGTGCCAGCAGTGAACAGAGGAGCTCTGGAAACACCATATATTTT
CASSEQRSSGNTIYF
>-|TRBJ1-5|-|TRBV5-1
TGCGCCAGCAGCCCCTCCGGGAGGGGCAATCAGCCCCAGCATTTT
CASSPSGRGNQPQHF
>-|TRBJ1-6|-|TRBV6-5
TGTGCCAGCAGTTACGAGGGAAATTCGGCTTCACCCCTCCACTTT
CASSYEGNSASPLHF
>few|TRBJ1-5|-|TRBV27
TGTGCCAGCAGTTTATCGGCTGTTAGGCAGGGAGGTCAGCCCCAGCATTTT
CASSLSAVRQGGQPQHF
>-|TRBJ1-1|-|TRBV29-1
TGCAGCGTTGATGTGGGGGGCCTGACTGAAGCTTTCTTT
CSVDVGGLTEAFF
>-|TRBJ2-5|-|TRBV28
TGTGCCACCTTTCAGGGGTTTGGGGGAGAGACCCAGTACTTC
CATFQGFGGETQYF
>many|TRBJ2-5|-|TRBV7-7
TGTGCTAGCAGCTTTAGCTACCAAGAGACCCAGTACTTC
CASSFSYQETQYF
>many|TRBJ1-6|-|TRBV2
TGTGCCAGCGCTGGCCAGAATAATTCACCCCTCCACTTT
CASAGQNNSPLHF
>-|TRBJ2-5|-|TRBV7-9
TGTGCCAGCAGCTTAGAGGTCTCAGGGTCCGGCGGGGAGACCCAGTACTTC
CASSLEVSGSGGETQYF
>many|TRBJ2-5|-|TRBV10-2
TGCGCCAGCAGTGAGTGGGTGGGTAGAGAGACCCAGTACTTC
CASSEWVGRETQYF
>few|TRBJ1-2|-|TRBV29-1
TGCAGCGTGGGCGGGGGGTTTTCTGGCTACACCTTC
CSVGGGFSGYTF
>-|TRBJ2-3|-|TRBV6-6
TGTGCCAGCAGTTATGACTTCACAGATACGCAGTATTTT
CASSYDFTDTQYF
>many|TRBJ1-1|-|TRBV5-1
TGCGCCAGCAGCTTGGGTCGAGGGAACACTGAAGCTTTCTTT
CASSLGRGNTEAFF
>few|TRBJ1-5|-|TRBV29-1
TGCAGCGTCCCAGAAGGGGGACGCAATCAGCCCCAGCATTTT
CSVPEGGRNQPQHF
>many|TRBJ1-5|TRBD1|TRBV20-1
TGCAGTGCTAGGGTTTTATTAAAGGGAGGGGGCGAACAGCCCCAGCATTTT
CSARVLLKGGGEQPQHF
>many|TRBJ1-1|-|TRBV6-1
TGTGCCAGCAGTGAGTGGACAAACACTGAAGCTTTCTTT
CASSEWTNTEAFF
>many|TRBJ1-1|TRBD1|TRBV7-9
TGTGCCAGCAGCACACGGACAGGGATTGGCGCTTTCTTT
CASSTRTGIGAFF
>-|TRBJ1-5|TRBD1|TRBV7-3
TGTGCCAGCAGCACGACAGGGTACAACCTTAGATATAGCAATCAGCCCCAGCATTTT
CASSTTGYNLRYSNQPQHF
>many|TRBJ2-7|-|TRBV5-1
TGCGCCAGCAGCTTGACGAGACTCAGCGAGCAGTACTTC
CASSLTRLSEQYF
>-|TRBJ1-4|-|TRBV12-3/TRBV12-4
TGTGCCAGCAGTGAAGACAACTACGAGGAAAAACTGTTTTTT
CASSEDNYEEKLFF